Listed below are T cell receptor beta chains from one sample, sequenced in a study of blood T cell repertoires in COVID-19. Using immunoSEQ multiplex PCR, the repertoire was profiled, and TCRdb retains in-frame clones only, with some absent. The repertoire holds about 170,000 clones, with over 80% as singletons. Sequenced material: PBMCs or T cells enriched from blood (not recorded which). The receptors here all came from a woman aged 45-65 years who had recovered from COVID-19. CDR3s include the opening cysteine and the closing phenylalanine or tryptophan. Fields, in order: D gene, V gene, clone size, J gene, CDR3 protein, CDR3 DNA. D genes are given only for firm matches. Size is stated for part of the rows, as once, few or many counts, or as a class when the clone is expanded.

NA	TRBV2	NA	TRBJ1-6	CASSEVPQGRTLHF	TGTGCCAGCAGTGAAGTCCCACAGGGCCGAACCCTCCACTTT
NA	TRBV18	NA	TRBJ2-1	CASSPPTGRRRDEQFF	TGTGCCAGCTCACCTCCGACAGGGCGACGGAGGGATGAGCAGTTCTTC
NA	TRBV30	NA	TRBJ2-5	CASLPQGQETQYF	TGTGCCAGCCTTCCCCAGGGGCAAGAGACCCAGTACTTC
TRBD2	TRBV9	NA	TRBJ2-3	CASSVGGRAGADTQYF	TGTGCCAGCAGCGTCGGCGGGAGGGCCGGGGCAGATACGCAGTATTTT
NA	TRBV13	once	TRBJ1-5	CASSSASAQPQHF	TGTGCCAGCAGCTCAGCGTCGGCCCAGCCCCAGCATTTT
TRBD1	TRBV29-1	NA	TRBJ2-3	CSVEVWDRTGGVADTQYF	TGCAGCGTTGAAGTGTGGGATAGGACAGGGGGCGTCGCAGATACGCAGTATTTT
NA	TRBV5-6	NA	TRBJ1-1	CASSFSSSVKLLNTEAFF	TGTGCCAGCAGCTTTTCTTCTTCGGTGAAGCTTCTAAACACTGAAGCTTTCTTT
NA	TRBV3-1/TRBV3-2	NA	TRBJ1-2	CASSARLFSGYGGSYGYTF	TGTGCCAGCAGTGCCAGATTATTTTCAGGCTATGGGGGCAGCTATGGCTACACCTTC
TRBD1	TRBV14	NA	TRBJ1-1	CASSQQHRGRRDTEAFF	TGTGCCAGCAGCCAACAACACAGGGGGCGAAGAGACACTGAAGCTTTCTTT
NA	TRBV11-2	once	TRBJ1-1	CASSSITVNTEAFF	TGTGCCAGCAGCTCGATTACAGTGAACACTGAAGCTTTCTTT
NA	TRBV18	once	TRBJ2-2	CASSTTSNTGELFF	TGTGCCAGCTCCACTACCAGTAACACCGGGGAGCTGTTTTTT